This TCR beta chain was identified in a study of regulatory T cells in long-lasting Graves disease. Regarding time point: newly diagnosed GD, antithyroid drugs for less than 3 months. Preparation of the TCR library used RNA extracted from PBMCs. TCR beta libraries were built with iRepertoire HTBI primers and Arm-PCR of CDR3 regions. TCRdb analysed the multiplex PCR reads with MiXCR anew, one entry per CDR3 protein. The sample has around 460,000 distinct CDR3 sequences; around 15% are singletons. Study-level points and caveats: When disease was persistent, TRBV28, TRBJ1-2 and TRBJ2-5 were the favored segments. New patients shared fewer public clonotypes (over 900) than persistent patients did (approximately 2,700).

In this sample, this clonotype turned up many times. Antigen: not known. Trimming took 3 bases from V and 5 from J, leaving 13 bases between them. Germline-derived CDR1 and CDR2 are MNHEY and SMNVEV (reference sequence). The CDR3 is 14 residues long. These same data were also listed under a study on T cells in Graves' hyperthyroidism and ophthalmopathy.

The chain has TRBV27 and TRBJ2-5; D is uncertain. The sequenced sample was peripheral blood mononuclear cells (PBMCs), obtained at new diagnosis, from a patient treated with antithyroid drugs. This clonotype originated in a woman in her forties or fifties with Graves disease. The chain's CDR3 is CASSFSGRSETQYF. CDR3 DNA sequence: TGTGCCAGCAGTTTTAGTGGGCGGTCGGAGACCCAGTACTTC.